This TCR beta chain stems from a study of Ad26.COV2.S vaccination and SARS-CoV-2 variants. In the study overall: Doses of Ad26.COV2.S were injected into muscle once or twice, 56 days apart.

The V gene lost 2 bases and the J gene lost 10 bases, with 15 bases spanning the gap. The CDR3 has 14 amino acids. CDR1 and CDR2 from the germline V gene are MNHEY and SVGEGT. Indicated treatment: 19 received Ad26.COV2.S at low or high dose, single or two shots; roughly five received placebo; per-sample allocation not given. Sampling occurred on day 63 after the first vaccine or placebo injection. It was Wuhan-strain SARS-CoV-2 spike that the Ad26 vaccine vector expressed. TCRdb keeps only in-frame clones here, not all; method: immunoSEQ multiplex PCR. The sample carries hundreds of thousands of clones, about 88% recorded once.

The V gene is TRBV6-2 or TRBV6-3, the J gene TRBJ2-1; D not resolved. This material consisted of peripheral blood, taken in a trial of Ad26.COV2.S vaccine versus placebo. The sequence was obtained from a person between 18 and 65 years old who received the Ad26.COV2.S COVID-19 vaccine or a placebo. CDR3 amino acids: CASSYGLGFEEQFF. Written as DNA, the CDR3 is TGTGCCAGCAGTTACGGGTTAGGGTTTGAGGAGCAGTTCTTC.